This T cell receptor (beta chain) was sequenced for a study of shared clonotypes between healthy human individuals. Across the study: Plates per donor: three CD4 naive, three CD4 memory, two CD8 naive, one CD8 memory. The study's findings and limits: A limitation of the genetic and exposure-history diversity represented arose from few donors. An effect of sequencing depth on clonotype sharing among donors was expected.

Concerning this clone: The target antigen is unknown.

The germline gives CDR1 SGDLS, CDR2 YYNGEE. Deletions cut 0 bases from V and 0 bases from J, with 16 bases between. The CDR3 extends over 18 amino acids. Under the authors' procedure: ImmunoSEQ junction-only sequences lacked quality scores, so their filtering differed. Data came from immunoSEQ multiplex PCR; TCRdb stores just in-frame clones and leaves some out. The V and J calls and clone size are taken from that table; D and trimming were inferred from the DNA. The data contain over 2 million clones, 85% to 95% of them singletons. Sequenced input: naive CD4+ T cells from PBMCs. Described subset: CD45RA+ positively selected. This sequence joins TRBV9 and TRBJ2-1, with a tentative D call TRBD2 (6 bases). This clonotype was obtained from a man younger than 35 in good health. Some clones in this sample may be carry-over from other donors' samples. The CDR3 reads CASSVGAPAGTSYNEQFF. As DNA, the CDR3 is TGTGCCAGCAGCGTAGGGGCCCCGGCGGGGACCTCCTACAATGAGCAGTTCTTC.